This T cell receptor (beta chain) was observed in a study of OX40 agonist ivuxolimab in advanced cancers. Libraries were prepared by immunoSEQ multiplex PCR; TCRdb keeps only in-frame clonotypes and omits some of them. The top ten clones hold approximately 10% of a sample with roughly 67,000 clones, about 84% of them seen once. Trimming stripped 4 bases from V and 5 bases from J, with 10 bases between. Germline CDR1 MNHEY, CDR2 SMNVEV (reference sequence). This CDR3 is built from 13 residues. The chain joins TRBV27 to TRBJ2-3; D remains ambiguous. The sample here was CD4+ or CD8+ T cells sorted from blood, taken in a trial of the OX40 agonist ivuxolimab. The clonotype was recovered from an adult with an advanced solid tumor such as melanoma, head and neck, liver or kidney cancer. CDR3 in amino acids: CASSSNLGDTQYF. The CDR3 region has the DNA TGTGCCAGCAGTTCCAATCTGGGAGATACGCAGTATTTT.